These 4 T cell receptor beta chains came from one sample sequenced in a study of cytomegalovirus exposure and HLA in healthy donors. The protocol was immunoSEQ multiplex PCR, while the TCRdb copy is restricted to in-frame clones and leaves out a portion. The sample includes about 160,000 clones, around 89% seen only once; the top ten take approximately 3.1%. The sequencing sample was made of PBMCs. These receptors were obtained from a man aged 18 to 29 in good health and CMV-seronegative.

The gene calls are TRBV5-8 and TRBJ2-1; D is possibly TRBD1 (6 bases). The CDR3 is 12 amino acids. Germline V gene sequence: CDR1 SGHTS, CDR2 YDEGEE. The V end was cut by 4 bases, the J end by 5 bases, with 7 bases between. The CDR3 loop is CASSHRDNEQFF. CDR3 coding DNA: TGTGCCAGCAGCCACAGGGACAATGAGCAGTTCTTC.

V is TRBV28 and J is TRBJ2-5; the D gene is possibly TRBD1 (6 bases). The length of the CDR3 is 12 residues. Germline V gives CDR1 MDHEN, CDR2 SYDVKM. V dropped 7 bases and J dropped 1 base, with 7 bases sitting between them. The CDR3 reads CASTDSQETQYF. CDR3 nucleotides: TGTGCCAGCACGGACAGCCAAGAGACCCAGTACTTC.

This chain connects TRBV18 to TRBJ2-5; 10 nucleotides align to TRBD1. The CDR3 totals 15 residues. V lost 4 bases, J lost 4 bases, and 6 bases stayed unmatched. Germline lookup yields CDR1 KGHSH and CDR2 LQKENI. The chain's CDR3 is CASSRDRGLGETQYF. The CDR3 nucleotides are TGTGCCAGCTCACGCGACAGGGGGCTGGGAGAGACCCAGTACTTC. The full variable domain, in which reference TRBV18 and TRBJ2-5 provide the parts outside the CDR3, is NAGVMQNPRHLVRRRGQEARLRCSPMKGHSHVYWYRQLPEEGLKFMVYLQKENIIDESGMPKERFSAEFPKEGPSILRIQQVVRGDSAAYFCASSRDRGLGETQYFGPGTRLLVL.

The CDR3 DNA sequence: TGTGCCAGCAGCTTTCGGGGGAATAGGGCCAAAAACATTCAGTACTTC. Its protein is CASSFRGNRAKNIQYF. J is TRBJ2-4 and V is TRBV5-5, with a possible D match to TRBD2 (6 bases). Looked up from germline, CDR1 is SGHKS and CDR2 is YYEKEE (reference sequence). Trimming shortened V by 2 bases and J by 1 base, and 13 bases separated the two germline ends. The length of the CDR3 is 16 residues.